The present TCR beta chain was sequenced within a study of T cell repertoires in cytomegalovirus infection. At the level of the study: Selection of CMV epitopes for the study included recently identified HLA-C-restricted and well-studied HLA-B-restricted ones. Public TCR beta signatures provided an indication of both CMV infection and a matching HLA type.

About this clonotype itself: No antigen is known for it.

The study's findings and limits: HLA-C-restricted CMV-specific TCR beta clonotypes were dominant in the ex vivo response. Carriers of CMV plus the relevant HLA were identified by cumulative public TCR beta family frequency.

TCRdb redid the calling of the reads with MiXCR, one entry per CDR3 protein. The table lists around 500,000 distinct CDR3 sequences, about 42% of them singletons. The CDR3 consists of 16 residues. Trimming took 3 bases from V and 4 from J; bases not matched to a gene: 7. Germline V gives CDR1 SGDLS, CDR2 YYNGEE. The chain couples TRBV9 to TRBJ2-6; 7 nucleotides line up with TRBD1. The starting material was cultured PBMCs, obtained from culture after CMV antigen stimulation. This clonotype originated in a human donor in good health (CMV status not recorded). Some clones in this sample may be carry-over from other donors' samples. The CDR3 region has the DNA TGTGCCAGCAGCGCGTACAGGGGTTCCGGGGCCAACGTCCTGACTTTC. This codes for CASSAYRGSGANVLTF.